This TCR beta chain stems from a study of CXCR3-negative and CXCR3-positive naive CD8 T cells. Points from the study as a whole: Naive subsets were similarly diverse, while memory CD8+ repertoires were much less diverse.

Naive CD8+ T cells showed a CD45RO-CCR7+CD27+CD95- phenotype. The CDR3 covers 16 residues. The V gene's germline CDR1 is DFQATT and CDR2 SNEGSKA (reference sequence). Points on this clonotype: Its target is unknown.

In preparing the TRB cDNA libraries, 5' RACE with UMI labels was used. TCRdb re-called the 5' RACE reads and shows each CDR3 protein once, DNA omitted. Its listing shows some 39,000 distinct CDR3 sequences. The clonotype was recovered from a human donor in good health. Some clones in this sample may be carry-over from other donors' samples. V usage is TRBV20-1 and J usage is TRBJ2-7; TCRdb lists TRBD1, though no DNA is available to test this call. Sequencing was performed on naive CXCR3- CD8+ T cells from blood. The subset: CD45RO-CCR7+CD27+CD95- naive CD8+ T cells lacking CXCR3 (TNR3-). The CDR3: CSARDREGQRPYEQYF.